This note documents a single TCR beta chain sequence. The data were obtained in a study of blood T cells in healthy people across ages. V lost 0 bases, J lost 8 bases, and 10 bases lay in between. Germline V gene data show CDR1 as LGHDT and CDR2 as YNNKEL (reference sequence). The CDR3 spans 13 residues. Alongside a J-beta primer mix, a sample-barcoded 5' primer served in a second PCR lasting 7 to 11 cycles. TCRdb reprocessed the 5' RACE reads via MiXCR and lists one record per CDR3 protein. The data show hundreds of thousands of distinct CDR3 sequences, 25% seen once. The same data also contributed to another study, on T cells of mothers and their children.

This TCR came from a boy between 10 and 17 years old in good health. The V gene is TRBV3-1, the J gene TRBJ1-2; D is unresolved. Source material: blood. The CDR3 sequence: CASSQEVSRGYTF. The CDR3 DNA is TGTGCCAGCAGCCAAGAGGTCTCCCGCGGCTACACCTTC.